This T cell receptor (beta chain) originates from a study of T cells after yellow fever vaccination. The CDR3 has 13 residues. Germline loops: CDR1 MDHEN, CDR2 SYDVKM. V trimming: 9 bases; J trimming: 3 bases; junction bases outside the gene matches: 6. TCRdb analysed the 5' RACE reads with MiXCR anew, one entry per CDR3 protein. In the table there are more than 35,000 distinct CDR3 sequences, roughly 7% of which are singletons. This clonotype was detected ten times or more. Sequenced here: CD8+ T cells not binding an NS4B(214-222) dextramer, sorted from PBMCs, sampled 45 days after the yellow fever booster vaccination. The sequence was obtained from a man younger than 40 who received the YFV17D yellow fever vaccine. V is TRBV28 and J is TRBJ2-7; 9 bases are shared with TRBD1. The CDR3 nucleotides read TGTGCCAGTTTGGGACAGGGTTACTACGAGCAGTACTTC. This translates into CASLGQGYYEQYF.